This T cell receptor beta chain comes out of a study of T cells in Graves' hyperthyroidism and ophthalmopathy. The CDR3 regions of TCR beta were amplified from RNA transcripts. An initial round of RT-PCR targeting the TCR CDR3 relied on the HTBI primer set. One entry per CDR3 protein, called by TCRdb with MiXCR from the multiplex PCR reads. The sample contains a few hundred thousand distinct CDR3 sequences, 15% to 17% of which appear only once. Broader study findings: Among thyroid clonotypes expanded above 0.001, most also appeared in blood.

The CDR3 extends over 13 amino acids. The ends were cut back, 0 bases at V and 3 bases at J, with 4 bases in the middle. The V gene's germline CDR1 is SGHRS and CDR2 YFSETQ. This clonotype was seen ten or more times. Its antigen is not identified. Participants, patients aged 18 to 65, had newly diagnosed hyperthyroidism with a duration under 2 months. This receptor was identified in a young woman with Graves' hyperthyroidism. V gene TRBV5-1 combines with J gene TRBJ1-3, with D hard to call. Sequencing used blood. CDR3 in amino acids: CASSLDRGNTIYF. The CDR3 DNA is TGCGCCAGCAGCTTGGACCGTGGAAACACCATATATTTT.